This TCR beta chain originates from a study of T cells in tuberculosis. The protocol was immunoSEQ multiplex PCR, while the TCRdb copy is restricted to in-frame clones and leaves out a portion. The profile shows 25,000 to 35,000 clones, about 90% of them singletons. V shed 1 base and J shed 5 bases, with 15 bases lying between them. This CDR3 comprises 15 residues. CDR1 and CDR2 from the germline V gene are LGHNT and FRNRAP. Time point denoted: new active TB diagnosis, blood taken before or within 7 days of starting treatment. The sample here was PBMCs, taken at tuberculosis diagnosis. The J gene is TRBJ2-7, the V gene TRBV12-5; no definite D call. This clonotype was sampled from an adult with tuberculosis. Here the CDR3 DNA reads TGTGCTAGTGGTTTGGATTCCAGGCCCGCCCACGAGCAGTACTTC. As protein: CASGLDSRPAHEQYF.